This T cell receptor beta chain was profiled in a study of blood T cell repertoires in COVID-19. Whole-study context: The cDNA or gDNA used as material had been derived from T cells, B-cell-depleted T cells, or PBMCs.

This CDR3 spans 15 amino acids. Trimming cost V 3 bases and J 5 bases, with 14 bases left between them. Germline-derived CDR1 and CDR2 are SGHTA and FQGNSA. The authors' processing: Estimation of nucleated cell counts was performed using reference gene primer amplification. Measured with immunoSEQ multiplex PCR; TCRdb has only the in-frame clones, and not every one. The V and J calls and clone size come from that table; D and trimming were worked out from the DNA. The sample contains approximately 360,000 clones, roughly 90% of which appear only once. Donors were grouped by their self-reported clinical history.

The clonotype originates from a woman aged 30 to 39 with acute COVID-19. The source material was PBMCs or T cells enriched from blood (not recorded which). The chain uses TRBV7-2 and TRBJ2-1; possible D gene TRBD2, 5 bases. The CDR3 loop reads CASSFLGLGHNEQFF. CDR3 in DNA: TGTGCCAGCAGCTTTCTTGGACTGGGTCACAATGAGCAGTTCTTC.